The TCR beta chain under discussion was sequenced for a study of cytomegalovirus exposure and HLA in healthy donors. As for the study in general: Per a later analysis, the 666 first-cohort and about 120 validation repertoires shared one platform.

V was clipped by 5 bases and J by 2 bases; unmatched bases: 21. The CDR3 has 20 residues. Germline CDR1 is LGHNA and CDR2 is YSLEER. Study-wide results and limits: The study listed about 150 cytomegalovirus-associated TCR beta chains. Across donors, most TCRs were seen rarely, yet some public ones were widespread.

TCRdb keeps only in-frame clones here, not all; method: immunoSEQ multiplex PCR. The top ten clones hold 1.4% of a sample with fewer than 200,000 clones, roughly 89% of them seen once. Worth noting for this clone: The target antigen is unknown.

Sequenced input: PBMCs. The TCR was taken from a woman aged 25 to 39 in good health and CMV-seronegative. This chain joins TRBV4-3 and TRBJ2-5; 9 bases line up with TRBD2. The CDR3, as DNA: TGCGCCAGCAGCAAAAGGGGTCGTAGCGGGGGCCGTCCTACGCAAGAGACCCAGTACTTC. This translates into CASSKRGRSGGRPTQETQYF.